This T cell receptor (beta chain) originates from a study of T cell responses to AZD1222 COVID-19 vaccine. General study findings and limits: Recipients of two AZD1222 doses showed rising Spike-specific TCR breadth and depth. A mostly white British donor set with more females was recruited, and clonal diversity was possibly underestimated. The peak T cell response came first, and repertoires were sampled only after it.

The CDR3 is 15 amino acids. V was clipped by 4 bases and J by 2 bases; unmatched bases: 7. Germline V gene sequence: CDR1 SGDLS, CDR2 YYNGEE. The method was immunoSEQ multiplex PCR; TCRdb's version includes in-frame clones alone and lacks a portion of them. The repertoire holds around 140,000 clones, approximately 90% seen once, with roughly 1.8% in the top ten. Turning to this clone: Its specificity is not known.

Second-dose recipients at about 4 or about 12 weeks were treated as one pooled group. Specimen: peripheral blood, collected 28 days after the second AZD1222 dose. The sequence derives from an adult who received the AZD1222 COVID-19 vaccine. The rearrangement links TRBV9 to TRBJ2-7; 9 nucleotides match TRBD2. The CDR3 region has the DNA TGTGCCAGCAGCCTTGGACTAGCGTTGACCTACGAGCAGTACTTC. It is translated as CASSLGLALTYEQYF.